These T cell receptor beta chains were read from a single sample in a study of T-cell memory formation after mild COVID-19. Each CDR3 protein is one row after TCRdb ran MiXCR on the 5' RACE reads. The sample records more than 250,000 distinct CDR3 sequences, 16% being singletons. The sequencing sample was made of PBMCs or a T cell subset sorted from them (not recorded which). These receptors all come from a man between 18 and 29 years old who had mild COVID-19 (a few samples of this study predate the infection). Cell type and time point are not known. The CDR3 runs from the conserved cysteine through the conserved F or W.

j_call: TRBJ1-5; v_call: TRBV7-2; cdr3_aa: CASSKGGQPQHF
j_call: TRBJ2-1; v_call: TRBV10-3; cdr3_aa: CAISRQSGSYNEQFF
j_call: TRBJ2-2; v_call: TRBV12-3/TRBV12-4; cdr3_aa: CASRRAGGPGTGELFF
j_call: TRBJ2-5; v_call: TRBV7-6; cdr3_aa: CASSAVAGIGGTQYF
j_call: TRBJ2-1; v_call: TRBV3-1; cdr3_aa: CASTPGGGGPHNEQFF
j_call: TRBJ1-5; v_call: TRBV29-1; cdr3_aa: CSVAKGGSNQPQHF
j_call: TRBJ1-2; v_call: TRBV10-3; cdr3_aa: CAISGVNGGYTF
j_call: TRBJ2-5; v_call: TRBV6-6; cdr3_aa: CASSTGTQGGKTQYF
j_call: TRBJ1-5; v_call: TRBV19; cdr3_aa: CASKLNQPQHF
j_call: TRBJ2-5; v_call: TRBV6-6; cdr3_aa: CASSKGQSISLETQYF
j_call: TRBJ2-7; v_call: TRBV20-1; cdr3_aa: CSARDPGRDSYEQYF
j_call: TRBJ2-1; v_call: TRBV3-1; cdr3_aa: CASSQALLVQFF
j_call: TRBJ1-1; v_call: TRBV12-3/TRBV12-4; cdr3_aa: CASSPRDRVNTEAFF
j_call: TRBJ2-6; v_call: TRBV12-5; cdr3_aa: CASGLLLPGQGAPGANVLTF
j_call: TRBJ2-1; v_call: TRBV9; cdr3_aa: CASSTPLGNEQFF
j_call: TRBJ2-1; v_call: TRBV12-5; cdr3_aa: CASGLLPSEQFF
j_call: TRBJ2-5; v_call: TRBV6-2/TRBV6-3; cdr3_aa: CASSYSTPRHQETQYF
j_call: TRBJ1-5; v_call: TRBV30; cdr3_aa: CAWSGGTESNQPQHF
j_call: TRBJ1-1; v_call: TRBV27; cdr3_aa: CASRGTGEIWNTEAFF
j_call: TRBJ1-2; v_call: TRBV7-9; cdr3_aa: CASSLVTISLLNYGYTF
j_call: TRBJ2-6; v_call: TRBV5-4; cdr3_aa: CASREGVSGANVLTF
j_call: TRBJ2-1; v_call: TRBV15; cdr3_aa: CATSRGEGGEQFF
j_call: TRBJ2-1; v_call: TRBV24-1; cdr3_aa: CATSDWREDAEQFF
j_call: TRBJ2-1; v_call: TRBV4-1; cdr3_aa: CASSQGPGPRGNEQFF
j_call: TRBJ2-1; v_call: TRBV6-5; cdr3_aa: CASSFRTASYNEQFF
j_call: TRBJ2-3; v_call: TRBV5-1; cdr3_aa: CASSLLETSTDTQYF
j_call: TRBJ2-5; v_call: TRBV4-3; cdr3_aa: CASSQGVHETQYF
j_call: TRBJ1-5; v_call: TRBV2; cdr3_aa: CAGGRKTQHF
j_call: TRBJ2-3; v_call: TRBV11-1; cdr3_aa: CASSLDGRTDTQYF
j_call: TRBJ2-7; v_call: TRBV7-2; cdr3_aa: CASKLSRGSLYEQYF
j_call: TRBJ2-1; v_call: TRBV7-2; cdr3_aa: CASSLSGLAGGPQQFF
j_call: TRBJ1-1; v_call: TRBV4-1; cdr3_aa: CASSQEGRGPLNTEAFF
j_call: TRBJ1-4; v_call: TRBV12-3/TRBV12-4; cdr3_aa: CASSFINQGEKLFF
j_call: TRBJ2-2; v_call: TRBV5-1; cdr3_aa: CASSFLAGYSNTGELFF
j_call: TRBJ2-6; v_call: TRBV29-1; cdr3_aa: CSVIFMGTSSSGANVLTF
j_call: TRBJ1-1; v_call: TRBV4-3; cdr3_aa: CASSSTPPTEAFF
j_call: TRBJ1-2; v_call: TRBV7-9; cdr3_aa: CASSLEYRDGYTF
j_call: TRBJ2-5; v_call: TRBV20-1; cdr3_aa: CSASRGPNLQETQYF
j_call: TRBJ1-5; v_call: TRBV10-1; cdr3_aa: CASREGLGQDQPQHF
j_call: TRBJ2-7; v_call: TRBV30; cdr3_aa: CAWSGTGFEQYF
j_call: TRBJ2-4; v_call: TRBV15; cdr3_aa: CATSREGAGMDIQYF
j_call: TRBJ2-3; v_call: TRBV5-1; cdr3_aa: CASSPGTSAEGDTQYF
j_call: TRBJ2-7; v_call: TRBV5-1; cdr3_aa: CASSFSPGQGTYEQYF
j_call: TRBJ2-5; v_call: TRBV27; cdr3_aa: CASSLRGLETQYF
j_call: TRBJ1-1; v_call: TRBV4-1; cdr3_aa: CASSQQGQGLSEAFF
j_call: TRBJ2-3; v_call: TRBV7-8; cdr3_aa: CASSPTRGARDTQYF
j_call: TRBJ2-2; v_call: TRBV11-3; cdr3_aa: CASSRGVNTGELFF
j_call: TRBJ1-1; v_call: TRBV6-5; cdr3_aa: CASRRYRNEAFF
j_call: TRBJ2-7; v_call: TRBV7-9; cdr3_aa: CASSLGMSYEQYF
j_call: TRBJ1-1; v_call: TRBV20-1; cdr3_aa: CSATHQAEAFF
j_call: TRBJ2-6; v_call: TRBV12-3/TRBV12-4; cdr3_aa: CASSGLGTRSGANVLTF
j_call: TRBJ1-2; v_call: TRBV4-3; cdr3_aa: CASSQEGVANYGYTF
j_call: TRBJ2-7; v_call: TRBV7-2; cdr3_aa: CASSLLASYEQYF
j_call: TRBJ1-1; v_call: TRBV6-5; cdr3_aa: CASSYGTAEAFF
j_call: TRBJ2-1; v_call: TRBV7-6; cdr3_aa: CASSLEGGGYNEQFF
j_call: TRBJ2-2; v_call: TRBV7-2; cdr3_aa: CASSGQGNTGELFF
j_call: TRBJ2-3; v_call: TRBV10-3; cdr3_aa: CAISHGGLITDTQYF